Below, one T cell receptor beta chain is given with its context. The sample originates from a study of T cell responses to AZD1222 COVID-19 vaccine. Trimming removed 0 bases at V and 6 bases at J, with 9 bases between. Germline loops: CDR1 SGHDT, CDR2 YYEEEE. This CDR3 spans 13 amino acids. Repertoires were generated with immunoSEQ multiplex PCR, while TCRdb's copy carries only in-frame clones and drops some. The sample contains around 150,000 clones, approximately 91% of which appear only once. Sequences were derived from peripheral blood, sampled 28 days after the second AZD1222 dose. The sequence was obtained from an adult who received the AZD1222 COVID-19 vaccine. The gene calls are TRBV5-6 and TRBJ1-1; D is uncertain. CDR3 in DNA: TGTGCCAGCAGCTTGGCGAGGAGGTCTGAAGCTTTCTTT. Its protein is CASSLARRSEAFF.